The subject of this entry is one T cell receptor (beta chain). All of the isolated RNA was reverse transcribed, so expressed TCRB transcripts were sequenced. TCRdb keeps only in-frame clones here, not all; method: immunoSEQ multiplex PCR. The sample includes 240,000 or so clones, about 25% of them seen just once. V was cut by 1 base and J by 10 bases, with 8 bases left in between. Germline V gene lookup returns CDR1 SGHVS and CDR2 FNYEAQ. The CDR3 is 12 amino acids. The entry originates in a study of beta chain features in type 1 diabetes. The TCR originated in a man aged 25 to 40 in good health. This rearrangement joins TRBV7-6 to TRBJ2-1; D not certain. The material sequenced was central memory CD4+ T cells from blood. CDR3 amino acids: CASSLGRGEQFF. The CDR3 DNA is TGTGCCAGCAGCTTAGGACGTGGCGAGCAGTTCTTC.